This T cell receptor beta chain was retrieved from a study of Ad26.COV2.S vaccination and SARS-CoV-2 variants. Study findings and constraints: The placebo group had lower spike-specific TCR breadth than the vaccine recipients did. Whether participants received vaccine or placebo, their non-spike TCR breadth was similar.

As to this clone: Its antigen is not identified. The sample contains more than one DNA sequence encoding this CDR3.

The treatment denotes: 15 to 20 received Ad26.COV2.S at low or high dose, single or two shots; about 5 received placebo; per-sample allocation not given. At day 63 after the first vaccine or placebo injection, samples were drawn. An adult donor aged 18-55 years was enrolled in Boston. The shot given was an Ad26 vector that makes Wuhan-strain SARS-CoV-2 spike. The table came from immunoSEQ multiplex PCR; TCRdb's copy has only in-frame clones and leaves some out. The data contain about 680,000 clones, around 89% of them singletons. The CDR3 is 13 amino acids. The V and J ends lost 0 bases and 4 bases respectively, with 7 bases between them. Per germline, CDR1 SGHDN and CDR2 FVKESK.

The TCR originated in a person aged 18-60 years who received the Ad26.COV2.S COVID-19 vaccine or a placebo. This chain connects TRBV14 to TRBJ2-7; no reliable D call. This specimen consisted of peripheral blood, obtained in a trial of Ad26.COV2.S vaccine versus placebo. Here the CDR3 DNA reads TGTGCCAGCAGCCAAGACCCTGTATACGAGCAGTACTTC. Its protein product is CASSQDPVYEQYF.